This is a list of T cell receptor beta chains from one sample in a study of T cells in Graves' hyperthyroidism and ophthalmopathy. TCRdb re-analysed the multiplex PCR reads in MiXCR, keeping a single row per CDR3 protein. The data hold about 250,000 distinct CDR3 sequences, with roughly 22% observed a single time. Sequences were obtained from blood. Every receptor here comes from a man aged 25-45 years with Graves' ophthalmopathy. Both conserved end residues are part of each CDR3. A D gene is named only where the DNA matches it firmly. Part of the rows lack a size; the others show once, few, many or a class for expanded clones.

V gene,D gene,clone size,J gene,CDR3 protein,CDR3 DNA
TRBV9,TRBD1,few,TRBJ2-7,CASSARTGGHEQYF,TGTGCCAGCAGCGCCCGAACAGGGGGCCACGAGCAGTACTTC
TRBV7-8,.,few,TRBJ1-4,CASSRTSNEKLFF,TGTGCCAGCAGCCGGACATCGAATGAAAAACTGTTTTTT
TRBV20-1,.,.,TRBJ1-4,CSARDSEVGSEKLFF,TGCAGTGCTAGAGATTCAGAGGTGGGCAGCGAAAAACTGTTTTTT
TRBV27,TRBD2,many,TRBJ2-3,CASTPLAGGGNTQYF,TGTGCCAGCACCCCACTAGCGGGAGGTGGAAATACGCAGTATTTT
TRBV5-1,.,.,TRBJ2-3,CASIRDSSTDTQYF,TGCGCCAGCATCCGGGACTCTAGCACAGATACGCAGTATTTT
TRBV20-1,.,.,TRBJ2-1,CSASVTSSRSYNEQFF,TGCAGTGCTAGCGTAACTAGTTCGCGCTCCTACAATGAGCAGTTCTTC
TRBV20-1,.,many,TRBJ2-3,CSAWEGGDTQYF,TGCAGTGCTTGGGAGGGGGGAGATACGCAGTATTTT
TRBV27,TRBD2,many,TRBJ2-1,CASSTTTSGISYNEQFF,TGTGCCAGCAGTACCACTACTAGCGGGATTTCCTACAATGAGCAGTTCTTC
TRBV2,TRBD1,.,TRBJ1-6,CASSRLGTGRNSPLHF,TGTGCCAGCAGCCGCCTGGGGACAGGGCGGAATTCACCCCTCCACTTT
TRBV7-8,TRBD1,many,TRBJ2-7,CASSAPGQGLYEQYF,TGTGCCAGCAGCGCCCCGGGACAGGGTCTCTACGAGCAGTACTTC
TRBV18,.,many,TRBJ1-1,CASSPAAQTMNTEAFF,TGTGCCAGCTCACCCGCGGCTCAGACCATGAACACTGAAGCTTTCTTT
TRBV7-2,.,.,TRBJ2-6,CASSLVPQGNSGANVLTF,TGTGCCAGCAGCTTAGTCCCGCAGGGCAACTCTGGGGCCAACGTCCTGACTTTC
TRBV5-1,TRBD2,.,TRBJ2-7,CASSLGDYPYEQYF,TGCGCCAGCAGCTTGGGGGACTACCCCTACGAGCAGTACTTC
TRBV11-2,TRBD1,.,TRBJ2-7,CASSSYRGEGEQYF,TGTGCCAGCAGCTCCTACAGGGGAGAGGGCGAGCAGTACTTC
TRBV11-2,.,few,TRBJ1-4,CASSVRTAGEKLFF,TGTGCCAGCAGCGTACGGACGGCGGGCGAAAAACTGTTTTTT
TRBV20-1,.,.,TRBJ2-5,CSARPGTQVVQTQYF,TGCAGTGCTAGACCCGGGACCCAGGTGGTCCAGACCCAGTACTTC
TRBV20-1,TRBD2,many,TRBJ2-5,CSAPTGGPQTQYF,TGCAGTGCCCCCACGGGAGGCCCCCAGACCCAGTACTTC
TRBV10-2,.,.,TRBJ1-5,CASSDSRSNQPQHF,TGCGCCAGCAGTGACTCTAGGAGCAATCAGCCCCAGCATTTT
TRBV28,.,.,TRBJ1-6,CASRNPGEGYNSPLHF,TGTGCCAGCAGAAACCCAGGGGAAGGGTATAATTCACCCCTCCACTTT
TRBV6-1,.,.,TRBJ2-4,CAISEGLAPVAKNIQYF,TGTGCCATCAGTGAGGGTCTTGCACCTGTAGCCAAAAACATTCAGTACTTC
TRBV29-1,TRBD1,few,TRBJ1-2,CSVQGAGWGYTF,TGCAGCGTTCAGGGGGCAGGCTGGGGCTACACCTTC
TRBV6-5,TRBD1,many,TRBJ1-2,CASSYDRDRYTF,TGTGCCAGCAGTTACGACAGGGATCGCTACACCTTC
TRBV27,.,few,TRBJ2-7,CASSRERSYEQYF,TGTGCCAGCAGTCGTGAGCGGAGCTACGAGCAGTACTTC
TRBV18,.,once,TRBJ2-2,CASSLLDSRSTGELFF,TGTGCCAGCTCATTATTGGACTCCCGTTCCACCGGGGAGCTGTTTTTT
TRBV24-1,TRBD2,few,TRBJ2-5,CATSGTSRRYQETQYF,TGTGCCACCAGTGGGACTAGCAGAAGGTACCAAGAGACCCAGTACTTC
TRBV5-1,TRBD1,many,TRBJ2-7,CASSLLRTGLSYEQYF,TGCGCCAGCAGCTTGCTCCGGACAGGCCTCTCCTACGAGCAGTACTTC
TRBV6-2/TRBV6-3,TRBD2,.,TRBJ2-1,CASSPTLAGGRAQFF,TGTGCCAGCAGCCCCACCCTAGCGGGAGGCCGGGCGCAGTTCTTC
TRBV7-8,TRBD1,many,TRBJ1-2,CASSFGQGGSGYGYTF,TGTGCCAGCAGCTTCGGACAGGGAGGTTCAGGCTATGGCTACACCTTC
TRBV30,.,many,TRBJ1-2,CAWSAGRSYGYTF,TGTGCCTGGAGTGCGGGGCGGTCCTATGGCTACACCTTC
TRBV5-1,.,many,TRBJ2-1,CASSWGQGYNEQFF,TGCGCCAGCAGCTGGGGCCAGGGTTACAATGAGCAGTTCTTC
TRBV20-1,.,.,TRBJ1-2,CSADPLDPDRGYTF,TGCAGTGCTGACCCCCTGGACCCTGATCGTGGCTACACCTTC
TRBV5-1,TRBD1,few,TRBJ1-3,CATSGGADGNTIYF,TGCGCCACTTCAGGGGGGGCAGATGGAAACACCATATATTTT
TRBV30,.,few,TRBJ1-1,CAWSVTGTAYEAFF,TGTGCCTGGAGTGTTACCGGGACTGCTTATGAAGCTTTCTTT
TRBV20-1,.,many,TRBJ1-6,CSARPAPNSPLHF,TGCAGTGCTAGGCCAGCCCCAAATTCACCCCTCCACTTT
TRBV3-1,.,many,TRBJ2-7,CASTPDGYEQYF,TGTGCCAGCACCCCCGACGGTTACGAGCAGTACTTC
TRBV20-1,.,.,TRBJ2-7,CSARSGSSSYEQYF,TGCAGTGCTAGATCCGGGAGTTCTTCCTACGAGCAGTACTTC
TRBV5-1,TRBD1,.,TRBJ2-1,CASSSGQGMHEQFF,TGCGCCAGCAGCTCGGGACAGGGGATGCATGAGCAGTTCTTC
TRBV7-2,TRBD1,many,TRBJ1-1,CASSLAHGQGKAFF,TGTGCCAGCAGCTTAGCCCATGGACAGGGAAAAGCTTTCTTT
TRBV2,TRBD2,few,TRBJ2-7,CASRVAGGDSYEQYF,TGTGCCAGCAGGGTAGCTGGGGGGGACTCCTACGAGCAGTACTTC
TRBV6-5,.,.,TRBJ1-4,CASSYTRVRGNEKLFF,TGTGCCAGCAGTTATACCAGGGTTAGGGGTAATGAAAAACTGTTTTTT
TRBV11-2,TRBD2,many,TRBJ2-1,CASSHAGEGYNEQFF,TGTGCCAGCAGCCATGCGGGGGAAGGGTACAATGAGCAGTTCTTC
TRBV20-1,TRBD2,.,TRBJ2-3,CSARDLIGVAGVTQYF,TGCAGTGCTAGAGATCTGATTGGGGTAGCGGGAGTTACGCAGTATTTT
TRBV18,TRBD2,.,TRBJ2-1,CASSRQSGRGSNEQFF,TGTGCCAGCTCACGGCAGAGCGGGAGGGGGTCCAATGAGCAGTTCTTC
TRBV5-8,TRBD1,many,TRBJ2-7,CASSSVARGHEQYF,TGTGCCAGCAGCTCAGTCGCGAGGGGGCACGAGCAGTACTTC
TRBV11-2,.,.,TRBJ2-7,CASSLGFSSYEQYF,TGTGCCAGCAGCTTAGGTTTCAGCTCCTACGAGCAGTACTTC
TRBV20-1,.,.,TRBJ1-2,CSARDEGKLLSNYGYTF,TGCAGTGCTAGAGATGAGGGGAAGCTGTTGTCTAACTATGGCTACACCTTC
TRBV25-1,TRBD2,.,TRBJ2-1,CASSELGGNREQFF,TGTGCCAGCAGTGAATTGGGGGGGAACCGTGAGCAGTTCTTC
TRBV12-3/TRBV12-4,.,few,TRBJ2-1,CASSSRQNNEQFF,TGTGCCAGCAGTTCTCGACAGAACAATGAGCAGTTCTTC
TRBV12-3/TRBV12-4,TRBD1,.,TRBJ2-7,CASSLGGRGDRSYEQYF,TGTGCCAGCAGCTTAGGTGGTCGAGGGGACAGATCCTACGAGCAGTACTTC
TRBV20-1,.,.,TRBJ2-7,CSARSLGGILSYEQYF,TGCAGTGCTAGATCTCTCGGGGGAATACTTTCCTACGAGCAGTACTTC
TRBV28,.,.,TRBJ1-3,CASDRGSGNTIYF,TGTGCCAGCGATCGGGGCTCTGGAAACACCATATATTTT